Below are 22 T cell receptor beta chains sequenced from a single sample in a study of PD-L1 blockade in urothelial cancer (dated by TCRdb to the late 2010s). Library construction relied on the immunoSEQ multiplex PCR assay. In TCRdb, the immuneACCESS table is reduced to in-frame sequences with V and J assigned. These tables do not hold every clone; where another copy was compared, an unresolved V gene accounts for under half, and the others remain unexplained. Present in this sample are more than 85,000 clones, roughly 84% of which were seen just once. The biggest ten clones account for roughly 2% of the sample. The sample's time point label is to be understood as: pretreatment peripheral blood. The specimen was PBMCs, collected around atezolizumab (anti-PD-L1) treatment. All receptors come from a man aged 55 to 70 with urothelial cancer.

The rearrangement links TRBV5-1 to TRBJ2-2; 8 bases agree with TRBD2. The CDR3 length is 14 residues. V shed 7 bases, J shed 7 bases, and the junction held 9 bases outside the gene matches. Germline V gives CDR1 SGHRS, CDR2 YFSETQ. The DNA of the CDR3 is TGCGCCAGCCGGTGGCGGGAGGTAGTCGGGGAGCTGTTTTTT. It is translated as CASRWREVVGELFF.

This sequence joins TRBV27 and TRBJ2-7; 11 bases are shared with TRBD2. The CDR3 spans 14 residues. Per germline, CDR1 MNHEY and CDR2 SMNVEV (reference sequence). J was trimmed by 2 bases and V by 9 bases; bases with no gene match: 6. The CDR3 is CARGLAGGPYEQYF. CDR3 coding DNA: TGTGCCAGGGGGTTAGCGGGGGGGCCCTACGAGCAGTACTTC.

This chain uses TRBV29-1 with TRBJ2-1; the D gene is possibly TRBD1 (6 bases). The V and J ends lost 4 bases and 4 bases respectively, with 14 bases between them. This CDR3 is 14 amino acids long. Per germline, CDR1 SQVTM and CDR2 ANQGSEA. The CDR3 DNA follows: TGCAGCGTTGGGGTCGGGACACTTTACAATGAGCAGTTCTTC. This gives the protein CSVGVGTLYNEQFF.

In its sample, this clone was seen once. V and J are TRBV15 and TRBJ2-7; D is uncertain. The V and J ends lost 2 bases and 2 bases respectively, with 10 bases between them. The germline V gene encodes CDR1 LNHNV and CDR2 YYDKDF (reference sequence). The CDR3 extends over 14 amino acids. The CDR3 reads CATSRRAETYEQYF. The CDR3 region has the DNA TGTGCCACCAGCAGAAGAGCCGAAACCTACGAGCAGTACTTC.

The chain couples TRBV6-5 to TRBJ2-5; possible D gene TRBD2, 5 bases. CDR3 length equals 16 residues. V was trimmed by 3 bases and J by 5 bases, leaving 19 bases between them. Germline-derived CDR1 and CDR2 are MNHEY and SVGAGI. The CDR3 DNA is TGTGCCAGCAGTTATTGGTCGGCCAGGCCGGGGGAGACCCAGTACTTC. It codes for CASSYWSARPGETQYF.

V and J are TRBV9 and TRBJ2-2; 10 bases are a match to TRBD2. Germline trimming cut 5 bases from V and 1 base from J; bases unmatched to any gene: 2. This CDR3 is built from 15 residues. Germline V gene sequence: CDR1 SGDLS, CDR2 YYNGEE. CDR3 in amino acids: CASSASGGNTGELFF. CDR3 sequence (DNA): TGTGCCAGCAGTGCTAGCGGGGGGAACACCGGGGAGCTGTTTTTT.

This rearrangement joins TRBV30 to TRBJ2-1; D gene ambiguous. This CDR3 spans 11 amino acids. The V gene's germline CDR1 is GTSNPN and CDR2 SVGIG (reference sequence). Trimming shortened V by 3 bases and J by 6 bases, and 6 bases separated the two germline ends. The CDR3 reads CAWRPGNEQFF. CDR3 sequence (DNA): TGTGCCTGGAGGCCGGGCAATGAGCAGTTCTTC.

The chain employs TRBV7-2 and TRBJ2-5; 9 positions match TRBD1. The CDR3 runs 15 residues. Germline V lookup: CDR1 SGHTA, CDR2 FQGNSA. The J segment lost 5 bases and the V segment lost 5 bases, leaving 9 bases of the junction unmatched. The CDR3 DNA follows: TGTGCCAGCAGCCCACAGACAGGGGGGGTGGAGACCCAGTACTTC. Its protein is CASSPQTGGVETQYF. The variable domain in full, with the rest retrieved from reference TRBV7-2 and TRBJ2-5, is GAGVSQSPSNKVTEKGKDVELRCDPISGHTALYWYRQSLGQGLEFLIYFQGNSAPDKSGLPSDRFSAERTGGSVSTLTIQRTQQEDSAVYLCASSPQTGGVETQYFGPGTRLLVL.

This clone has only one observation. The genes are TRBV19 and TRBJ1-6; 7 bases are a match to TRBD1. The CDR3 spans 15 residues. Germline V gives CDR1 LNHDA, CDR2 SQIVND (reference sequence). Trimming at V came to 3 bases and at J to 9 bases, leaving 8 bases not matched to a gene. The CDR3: CASSIRGDRVSPLHF. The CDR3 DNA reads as TGTGCCAGTAGTATCCGCGGAGACAGGGTTTCACCCCTCCACTTT.

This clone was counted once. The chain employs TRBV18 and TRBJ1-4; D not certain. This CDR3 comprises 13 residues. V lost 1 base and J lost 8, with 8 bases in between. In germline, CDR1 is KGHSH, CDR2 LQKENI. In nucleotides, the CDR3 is TGTGCCAGCTCACCACAGGACTTAGAAAAACTGTTTTTT. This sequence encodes CASSPQDLEKLFF.

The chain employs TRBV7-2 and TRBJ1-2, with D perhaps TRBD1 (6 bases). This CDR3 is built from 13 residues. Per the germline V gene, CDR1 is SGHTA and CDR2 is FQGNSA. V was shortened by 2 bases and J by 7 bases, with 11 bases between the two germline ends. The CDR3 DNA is TGTGCCAGCAGCTTATACAGGGCTTCTGGCTACACCTTC. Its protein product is CASSLYRASGYTF. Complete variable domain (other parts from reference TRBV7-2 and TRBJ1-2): GAGVSQSPSNKVTEKGKDVELRCDPISGHTALYWYRQSLGQGLEFLIYFQGNSAPDKSGLPSDRFSAERTGGSVSTLTIQRTQQEDSAVYLCASSLYRASGYTFGSGTRLTVV.

CDR3 sequence reads: CASSLRQIAEKLFF. The CDR3 DNA sequence: TGTGCCAGCAGCTTACGTCAAATAGCGGAAAAACTGTTTTTT. The chain has TRBV11-2 and TRBJ1-4; D uncertain. Germline CDR1 and CDR2: SGHAT and FQNNGV. CDR3 size: 14 residues. V was clipped by 2 bases and J by 8 bases, with 12 bases between them.

DNA for the CDR3: TGTGCCAGCAGTCTCCGCCTCCAGGGTCGCACTGAAGCTTTCTTT. Its translation: CASSLRLQGRTEAFF. The J gene is TRBJ1-1, the V gene TRBV28; TRBD1 is a possible D gene (5 bases). CDR3 size: 15 residues. Deletions cut 5 bases from V and 4 bases from J, with 17 bases between. Germline V gene sequence: CDR1 MDHEN, CDR2 SYDVKM.

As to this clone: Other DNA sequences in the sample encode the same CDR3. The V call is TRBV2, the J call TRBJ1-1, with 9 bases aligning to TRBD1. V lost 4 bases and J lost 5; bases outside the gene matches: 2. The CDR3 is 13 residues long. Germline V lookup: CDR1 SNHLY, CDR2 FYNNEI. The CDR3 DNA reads TGTGCCAGCAGTGGACAGGGGGGGACTGAAGCTTTCTTT. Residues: CASSGQGGTEAFF.

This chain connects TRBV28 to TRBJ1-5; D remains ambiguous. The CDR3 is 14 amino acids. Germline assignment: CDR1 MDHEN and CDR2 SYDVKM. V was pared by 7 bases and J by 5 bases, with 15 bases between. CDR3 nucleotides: TGTGCCAGCACCCTAGGAGGACGATATCAGCCCCAGCATTTT. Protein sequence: CASTLGGRYQPQHF.

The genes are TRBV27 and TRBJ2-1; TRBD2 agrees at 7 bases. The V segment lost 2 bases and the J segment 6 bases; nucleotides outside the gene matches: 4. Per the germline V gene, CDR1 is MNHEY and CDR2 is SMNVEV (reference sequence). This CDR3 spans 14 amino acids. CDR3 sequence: CASSLNGRFNEQFF. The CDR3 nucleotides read TGTGCCAGCAGTTTAAACGGGAGGTTCAATGAGCAGTTCTTC.

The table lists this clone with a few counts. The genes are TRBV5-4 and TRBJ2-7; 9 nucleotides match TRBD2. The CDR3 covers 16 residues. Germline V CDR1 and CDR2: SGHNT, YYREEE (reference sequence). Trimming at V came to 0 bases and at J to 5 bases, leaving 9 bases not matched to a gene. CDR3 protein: CASSLAGLAGINEQYF. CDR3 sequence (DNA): TGTGCCAGCAGCTTGGCGGGGCTAGCGGGAATAAACGAGCAGTACTTC.

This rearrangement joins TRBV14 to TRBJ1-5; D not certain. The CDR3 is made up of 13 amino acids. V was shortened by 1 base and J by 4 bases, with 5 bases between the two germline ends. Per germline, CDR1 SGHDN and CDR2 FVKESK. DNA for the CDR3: TGTGCCAGCAGCCAAGCGGGAAATCAGCCCCAGCATTTT. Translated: CASSQAGNQPQHF.

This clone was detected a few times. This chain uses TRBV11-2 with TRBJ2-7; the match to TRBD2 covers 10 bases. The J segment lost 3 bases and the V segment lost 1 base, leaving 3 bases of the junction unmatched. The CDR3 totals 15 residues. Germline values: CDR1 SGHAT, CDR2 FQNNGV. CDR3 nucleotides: TGTGCCAGCAGCTTAGTTAGCGGGGGGTACTACGAGCAGTACTTC. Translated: CASSLVSGGYYEQYF.

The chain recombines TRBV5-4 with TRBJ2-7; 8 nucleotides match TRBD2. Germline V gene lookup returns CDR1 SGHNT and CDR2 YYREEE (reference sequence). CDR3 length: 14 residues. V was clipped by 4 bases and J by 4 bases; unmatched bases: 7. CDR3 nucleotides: TGTGCCAGCAGCCCCCGGACTAGCACGTACGAGCAGTACTTC. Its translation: CASSPRTSTYEQYF.

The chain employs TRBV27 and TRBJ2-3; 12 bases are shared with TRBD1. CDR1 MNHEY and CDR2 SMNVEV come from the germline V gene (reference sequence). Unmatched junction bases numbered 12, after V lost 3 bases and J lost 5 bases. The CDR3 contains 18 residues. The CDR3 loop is CASSFGRAGTGGGDTQYF. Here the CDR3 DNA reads TGTGCCAGCAGTTTTGGGAGAGCCGGGACAGGGGGCGGAGATACGCAGTATTTT.

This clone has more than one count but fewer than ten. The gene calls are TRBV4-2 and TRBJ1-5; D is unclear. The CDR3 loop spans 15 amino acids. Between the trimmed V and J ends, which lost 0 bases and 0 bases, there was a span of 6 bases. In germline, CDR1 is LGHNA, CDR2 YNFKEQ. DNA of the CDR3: TGTGCCAGCAGCCAAGATTTAGCTAGCAATCAGCCCCAGCATTTT. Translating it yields CASSQDLASNQPQHF.